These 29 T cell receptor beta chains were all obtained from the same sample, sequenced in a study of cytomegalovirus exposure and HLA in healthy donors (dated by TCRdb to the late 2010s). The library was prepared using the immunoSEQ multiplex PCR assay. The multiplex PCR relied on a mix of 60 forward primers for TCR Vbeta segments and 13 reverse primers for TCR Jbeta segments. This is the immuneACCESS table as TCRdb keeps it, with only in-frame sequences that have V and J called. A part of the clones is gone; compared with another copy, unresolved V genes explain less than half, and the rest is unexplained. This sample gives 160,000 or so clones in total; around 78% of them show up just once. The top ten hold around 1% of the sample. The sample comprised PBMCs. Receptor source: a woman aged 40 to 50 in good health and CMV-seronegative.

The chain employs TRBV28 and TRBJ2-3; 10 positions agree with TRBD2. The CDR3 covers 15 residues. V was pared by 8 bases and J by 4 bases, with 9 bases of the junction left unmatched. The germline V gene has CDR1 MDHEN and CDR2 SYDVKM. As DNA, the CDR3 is TGTGCCAGCCAGCGGGAGGGCCTAGGGGCAGATACGCAGTATTTT. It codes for CASQREGLGADTQYF. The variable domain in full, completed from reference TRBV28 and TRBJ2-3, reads DVKVTQSSRYLVKRTGEKVFLECVQDMDHENMFWYRQDPGLGLRLIYFSYDVKMKEKGDIPEGYSVSREKKERFSLILESASTNQTSMYLCASQREGLGADTQYFGPGTRLTVL.

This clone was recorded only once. The CDR3 loop reads CASSLVAGGRNQPQHF. Here the CDR3 DNA reads TGTGCCAGCAGCTTAGTAGCGGGAGGAAGAAATCAGCCCCAGCATTTT. The chain recombines TRBV7-2 with TRBJ1-5; D gene uncertain. V lost 1 base and J lost 4, with 14 bases in between. Looked up from germline, CDR1 is SGHTA and CDR2 is FQGNSA. The CDR3 runs 16 residues.

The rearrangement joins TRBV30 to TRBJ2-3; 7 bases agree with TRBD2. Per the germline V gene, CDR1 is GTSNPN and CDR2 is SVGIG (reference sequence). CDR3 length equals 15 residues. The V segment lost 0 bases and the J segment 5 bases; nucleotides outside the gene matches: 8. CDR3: CAWSVMGEGLDTQYF. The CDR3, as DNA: TGTGCCTGGAGTGTAATGGGGGAGGGCTTAGATACGCAGTATTTT.

In DNA form, the CDR3 reads TGTGCCAGCAGCCAAGAGAGGACTAGCGACTACTACGAGCAGTACTTC. It translates to CASSQERTSDYYEQYF. The rearrangement joins TRBV4-2 to TRBJ2-7, with 9 nucleotides matching TRBD2. After removal of 0 bases from V and 3 bases from J, the junction contained 6 bases not matched to a gene. The CDR3 has 16 residues. Germline-derived CDR1 and CDR2 are LGHNA and YNFKEQ.

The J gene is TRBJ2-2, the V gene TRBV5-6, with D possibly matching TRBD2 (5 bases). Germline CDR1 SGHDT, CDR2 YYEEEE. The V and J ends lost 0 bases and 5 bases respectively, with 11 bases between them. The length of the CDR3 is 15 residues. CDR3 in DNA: TGTGCCAGCAGCTTGGGCCTAGGAGGTACCGGGGAGCTGTTTTTT. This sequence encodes CASSLGLGGTGELFF.

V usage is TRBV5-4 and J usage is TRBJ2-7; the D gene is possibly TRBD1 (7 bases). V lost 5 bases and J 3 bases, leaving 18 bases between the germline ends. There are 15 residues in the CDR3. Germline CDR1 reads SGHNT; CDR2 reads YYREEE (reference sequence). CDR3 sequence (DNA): TGTGCCAGCAGTCCCAGGGGGGACTCTTTCTACGAGCAGTACTTC. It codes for CASSPRGDSFYEQYF.

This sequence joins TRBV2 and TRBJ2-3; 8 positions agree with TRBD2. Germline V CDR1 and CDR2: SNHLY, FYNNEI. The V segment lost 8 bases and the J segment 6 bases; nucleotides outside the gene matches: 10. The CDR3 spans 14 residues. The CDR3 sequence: CASLDGAGVDTQYF. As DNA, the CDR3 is TGTGCCAGCCTGGACGGAGCGGGAGTTGATACGCAGTATTTT. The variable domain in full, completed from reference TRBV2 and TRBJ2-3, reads EPEVTQTPSHQVTQMGQEVILRCVPISNHLYFYWYRQILGQKVEFLVSFYNNEISEKSEIFDDQFSVERPDGSNFTLKIRSTKLEDSAMYFCASLDGAGVDTQYFGPGTRLTVL.

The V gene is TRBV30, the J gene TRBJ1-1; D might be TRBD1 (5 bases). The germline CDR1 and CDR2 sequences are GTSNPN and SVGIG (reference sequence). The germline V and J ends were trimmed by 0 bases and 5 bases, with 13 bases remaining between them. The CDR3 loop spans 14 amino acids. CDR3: CAWSVAGRSTEAFF. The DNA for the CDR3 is TGTGCCTGGAGTGTGGCGGGGCGTAGTACTGAAGCTTTCTTT.

The CDR3 spells CASSSSGTDNTEAFF. The CDR3 DNA reads TGTGCCAGTAGTTCATCCGGGACAGACAACACTGAAGCTTTCTTT. The chain is built from TRBV19 and TRBJ1-1, with 7 bases matching TRBD1. Germline CDR1 and CDR2: LNHDA and SQIVND (reference sequence). CDR3 size: 15 residues. Germline trimming cut 5 bases from V and 2 bases from J; bases unmatched to any gene: 8.

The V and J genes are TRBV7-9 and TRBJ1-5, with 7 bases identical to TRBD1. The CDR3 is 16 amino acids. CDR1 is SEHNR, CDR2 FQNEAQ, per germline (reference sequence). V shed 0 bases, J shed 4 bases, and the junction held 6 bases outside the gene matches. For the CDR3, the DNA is TGTGCCAGCAGCTTAGCGCGGGGACAGTTAAATCAGCCCCAGCATTTT. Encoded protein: CASSLARGQLNQPQHF.

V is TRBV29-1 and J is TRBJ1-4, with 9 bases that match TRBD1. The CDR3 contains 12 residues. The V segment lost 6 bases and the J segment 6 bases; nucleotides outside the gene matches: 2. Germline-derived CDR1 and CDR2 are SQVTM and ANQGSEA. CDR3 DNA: TGCAGCGTACGACAGGGGGATGAAAAACTGTTTTTT. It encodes CSVRQGDEKLFF.

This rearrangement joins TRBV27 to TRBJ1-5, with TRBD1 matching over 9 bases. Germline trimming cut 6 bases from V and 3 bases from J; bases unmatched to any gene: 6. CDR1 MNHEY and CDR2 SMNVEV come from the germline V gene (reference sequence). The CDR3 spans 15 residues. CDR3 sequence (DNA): TGTGCCAGCAGCTGGACAGGGGCCTCCAATCAGCCCCAGCATTTT. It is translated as CASSWTGASNQPQHF.

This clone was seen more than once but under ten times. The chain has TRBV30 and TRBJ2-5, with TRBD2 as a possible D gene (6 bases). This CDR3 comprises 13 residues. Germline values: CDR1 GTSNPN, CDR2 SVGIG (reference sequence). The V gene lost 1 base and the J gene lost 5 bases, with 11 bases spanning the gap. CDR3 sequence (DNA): TGTGCCTGGAGTGGGGGACTCTGGGAGACCCAGTACTTC. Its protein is CAWSGGLWETQYF.

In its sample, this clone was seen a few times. DNA for the CDR3: TGTGCCAGCAGCTTAGACGGGAGTGATGACGAGCAGTACTTC. Amino acids: CASSLDGSDDEQYF. This sequence joins TRBV7-9 and TRBJ2-7; D possibly corresponds to TRBD2 (6 bases). V lost 1 base and J 5 bases, leaving 12 bases between the germline ends. Germline CDR1 is SEHNR and CDR2 is FQNEAQ (reference sequence). This CDR3 spans 14 amino acids.

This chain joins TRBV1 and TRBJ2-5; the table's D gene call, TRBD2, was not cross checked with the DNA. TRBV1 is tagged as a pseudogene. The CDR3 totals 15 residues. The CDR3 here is CTIHRTSDREETQYF. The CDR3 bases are TGCACCATCCATAGGACTAGCGATAGAGAAGAGACCCAGTACTTC.

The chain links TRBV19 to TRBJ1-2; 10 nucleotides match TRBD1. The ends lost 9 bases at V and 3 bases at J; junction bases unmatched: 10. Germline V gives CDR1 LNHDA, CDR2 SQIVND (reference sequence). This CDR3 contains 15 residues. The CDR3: CASRSPTGGYYGYTF. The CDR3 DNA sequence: TGTGCCAGCAGATCGCCGACAGGGGGCTACTATGGCTACACCTTC.

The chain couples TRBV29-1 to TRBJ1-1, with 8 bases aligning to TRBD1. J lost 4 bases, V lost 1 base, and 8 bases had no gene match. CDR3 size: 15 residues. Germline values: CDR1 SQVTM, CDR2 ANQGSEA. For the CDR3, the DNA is TGCAGCGTTGAAGGTCCGACAGGGGCTGTCACTGAAGCTTTCTTT. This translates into CSVEGPTGAVTEAFF.

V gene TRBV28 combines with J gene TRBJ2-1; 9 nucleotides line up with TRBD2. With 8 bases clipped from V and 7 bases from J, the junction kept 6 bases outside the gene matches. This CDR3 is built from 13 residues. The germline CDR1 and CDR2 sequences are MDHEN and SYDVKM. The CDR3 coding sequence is TGTGCCAGCGGCGCGGGAGGGCCGAATGAGCAGTTCTTC. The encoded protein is CASGAGGPNEQFF.

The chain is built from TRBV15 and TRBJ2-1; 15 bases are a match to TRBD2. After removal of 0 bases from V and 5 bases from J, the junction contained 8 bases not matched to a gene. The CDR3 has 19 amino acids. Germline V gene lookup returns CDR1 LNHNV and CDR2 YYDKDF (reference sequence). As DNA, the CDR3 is TGTGCCACCAGCAGAGATAGTGGGACTAGCGGGGGGCAGAACAATGAGCAGTTCTTC. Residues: CATSRDSGTSGGQNNEQFF.

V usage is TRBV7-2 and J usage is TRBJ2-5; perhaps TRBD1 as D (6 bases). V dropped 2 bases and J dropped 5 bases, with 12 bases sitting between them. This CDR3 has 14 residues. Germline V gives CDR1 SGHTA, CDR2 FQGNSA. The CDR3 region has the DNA TGTGCCAGCAGCTTACCGGCAAGGGGGGAGACCCAGTACTTC. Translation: CASSLPARGETQYF.

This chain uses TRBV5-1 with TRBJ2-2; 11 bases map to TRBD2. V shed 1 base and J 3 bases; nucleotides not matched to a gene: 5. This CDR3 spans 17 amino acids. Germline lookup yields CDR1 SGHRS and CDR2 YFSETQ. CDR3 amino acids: CASSLTPGLADTGELFF. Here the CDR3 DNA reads TGCGCCAGCAGCTTGACCCCGGGACTAGCGGACACCGGGGAGCTGTTTTTT.

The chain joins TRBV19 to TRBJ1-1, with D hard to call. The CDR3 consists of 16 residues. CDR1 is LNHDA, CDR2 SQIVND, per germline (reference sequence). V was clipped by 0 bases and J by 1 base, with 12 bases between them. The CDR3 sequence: CASSIDLPGTNTEAFF. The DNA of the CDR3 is TGTGCCAGTAGTATAGATCTCCCAGGCACGAACACTGAAGCTTTCTTT.

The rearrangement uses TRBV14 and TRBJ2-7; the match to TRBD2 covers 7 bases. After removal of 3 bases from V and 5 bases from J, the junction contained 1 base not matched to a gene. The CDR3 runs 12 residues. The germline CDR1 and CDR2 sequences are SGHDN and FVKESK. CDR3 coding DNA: TGTGCCAGCAGCCAGGGGGGGGACGAGCAGTACTTC. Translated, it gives CASSQGGDEQYF. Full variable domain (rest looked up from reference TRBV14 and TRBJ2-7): EAGVTQFPSHSVIEKGQTVTLRCDPISGHDNLYWYRRVMGKEIKFLLHFVKESKQDESGMPNNRFLAERTGGTYSTLKVQPAELEDSGVYFCASSQGGDEQYFGPGTRLTVT.

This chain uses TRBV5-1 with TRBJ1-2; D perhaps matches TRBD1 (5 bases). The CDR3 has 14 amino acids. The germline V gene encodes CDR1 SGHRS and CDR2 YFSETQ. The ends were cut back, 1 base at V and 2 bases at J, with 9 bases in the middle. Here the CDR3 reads CASSLTGSNYGYTF. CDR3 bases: TGCGCCAGCAGCTTGACAGGATCCAACTATGGCTACACCTTC. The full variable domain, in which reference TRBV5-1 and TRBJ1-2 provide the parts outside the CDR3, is KAGVTQTPRYLIKTRGQQVTLSCSPISGHRSVSWYQQTPGQGLQFLFEYFSETQRNKGNFPGRFSGRQFSNSRSEMNVSTLELGDSALYLCASSLTGSNYGYTFGSGTRLTVV.

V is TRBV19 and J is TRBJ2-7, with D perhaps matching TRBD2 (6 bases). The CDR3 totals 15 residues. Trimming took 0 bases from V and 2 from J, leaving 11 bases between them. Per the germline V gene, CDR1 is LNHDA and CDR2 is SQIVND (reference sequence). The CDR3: CASSIELAATYEQYF. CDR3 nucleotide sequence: TGTGCCAGTAGTATAGAACTAGCTGCAACCTACGAGCAGTACTTC.

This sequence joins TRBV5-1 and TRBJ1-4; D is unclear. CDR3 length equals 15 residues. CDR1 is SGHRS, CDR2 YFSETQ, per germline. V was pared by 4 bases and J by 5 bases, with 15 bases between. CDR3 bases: TGCGCCAGCAGCCCCTGGGCCTCAGGAAATGAAAAACTGTTTTTT. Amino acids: CASSPWASGNEKLFF.

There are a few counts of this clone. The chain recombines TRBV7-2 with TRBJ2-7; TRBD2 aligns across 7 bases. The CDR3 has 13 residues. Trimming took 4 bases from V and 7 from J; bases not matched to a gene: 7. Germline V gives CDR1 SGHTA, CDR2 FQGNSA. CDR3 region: CASSYRGGREQYF. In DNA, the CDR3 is TGTGCCAGCAGCTATAGGGGAGGGCGGGAGCAGTACTTC.

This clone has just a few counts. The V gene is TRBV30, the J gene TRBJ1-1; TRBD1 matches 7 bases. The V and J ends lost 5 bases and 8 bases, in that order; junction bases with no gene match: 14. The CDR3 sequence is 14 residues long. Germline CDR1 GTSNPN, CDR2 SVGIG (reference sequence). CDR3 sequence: CAWGRGGWTGEAFF. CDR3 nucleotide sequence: TGTGCCTGGGGTCGGGGGGGATGGACAGGCGAAGCTTTCTTT.

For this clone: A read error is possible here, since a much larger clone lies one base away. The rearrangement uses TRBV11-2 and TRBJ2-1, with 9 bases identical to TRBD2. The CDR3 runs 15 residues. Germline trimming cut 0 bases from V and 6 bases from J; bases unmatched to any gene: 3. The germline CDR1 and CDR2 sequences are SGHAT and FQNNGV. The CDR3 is CASSLDGTSRNEQFF. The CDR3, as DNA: TGTGCCAGCAGCTTAGATGGGACTAGCCGCAATGAGCAGTTCTTC.